The T cell receptor (beta chain) described here comes from a study of T cell changes during pregnancy in multiple sclerosis (dated by TCRdb to between 2018 and 2021). For the wider study: The study looked at changes in the T cell repertoire across pregnancy in women with multiple sclerosis.

Comments on this clone: Its specific antigen is unknown. Base qualities are not recorded, but no much larger clone differs from it by a single base.

CDR1 is given as MNHNY and CDR2 as SVGAGI, both from the germline V gene (reference sequence). Reading from cysteine to phenylalanine, the CDR3 counts 15 amino acids. CDR3 DNA is the only sequence kept; it has 45 bases, read in frame from the first base. Relative to germline, V is missing 6 bases and J is missing 0 bases, with 8 bases of the junction outside any gene match. Receptors were amplified or captured by the immunoSEQ multiplex PCR assay. What TCRdb holds here is the immuneACCESS table cut down to in-frame rearrangements. Part of the clones is not present; checked against another copy, under half of the missing clones reflect an unresolved V gene, and the others are unexplained. Present in this sample are about 89,000 clones, around 90% of which were seen just once. The ten largest make up more than 2% of the sample.

This clonotype was sampled from a female donor in good health, enrolled as a control in a pregnancy study. Material: peripheral blood, obtained after pregnancy. The chain uses TRBV6-6 and TRBJ2-7; TRBD2 matches 7 bases in the middle. This receptor has the CDR3 CASSPRAGRSYEQYF. The sequence in DNA is TGTGCCAGCAGCCCCAGAGCGGGGCGCTCCTACGAGCAGTACTTC.